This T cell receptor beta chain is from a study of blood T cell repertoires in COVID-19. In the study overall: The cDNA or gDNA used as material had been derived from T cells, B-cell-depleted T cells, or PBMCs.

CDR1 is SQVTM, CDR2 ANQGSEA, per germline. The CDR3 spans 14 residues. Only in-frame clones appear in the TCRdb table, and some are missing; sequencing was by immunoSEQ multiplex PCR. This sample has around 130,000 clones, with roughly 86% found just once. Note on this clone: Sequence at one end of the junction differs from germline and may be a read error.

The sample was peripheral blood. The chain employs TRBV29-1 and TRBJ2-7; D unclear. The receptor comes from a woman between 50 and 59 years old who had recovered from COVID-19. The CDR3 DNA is TGCAGCGTTGGCGGTACCGTCCCATCCTCCGAGCAGTACTTC. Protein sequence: CSVGGTVPSSEQYF.